A selection of T cell receptor beta chains follows, all from one sample in a study of cytotoxic CD8 clonotypes in ibrutinib-treated CLL. Assay: immunoSEQ multiplex PCR; the TCRdb copy retains only in-frame clones and omits some. The sample holds approximately 130,000 clones, about 85% seen once. The sample in question was PBMCs, obtained after 24 months of ibrutinib treatment. The receptors shown here come from a human donor with chronic lymphocytic leukemia. The CDR3 runs from the conserved cysteine through the conserved F or W. D genes are given only for firm matches. Clone sizes are given selectively: once, few, many, or a class where the clone is expanded.

D gene,clone size,J gene,V gene,CDR3 protein,CDR3 DNA
TRBD2,NA,TRBJ2-5,TRBV7-9,CASSRQGTSGVTETQYF,TGTGCCAGCAGTAGGCAGGGGACTAGCGGAGTTACAGAGACCCAGTACTTC
NA,NA,TRBJ1-5,TRBV18,CASSQGKGNQPQHF,TGTGCCAGCTCACAGGGGAAGGGCAATCAGCCCCAGCATTTT
TRBD1,few,TRBJ1-5,TRBV7-6,CASSLSSGGQPQHF,TGTGCCAGCAGCTTAAGTTCAGGGGGTCAGCCCCAGCATTTT
TRBD1,NA,TRBJ1-2,TRBV7-8,CASSPGVGTGGSYGYTF,TGTGCCAGCAGCCCAGGGGTCGGGACAGGGGGCTCGTATGGCTACACCTTC
NA,NA,TRBJ1-1,TRBV11-3,CASSLRNTEAFF,TGTGCCAGCAGTCTAAGGAACACTGAAGCTTTCTTT
NA,NA,TRBJ2-3,TRBV11-2,CASSPPTVTDTQYF,TGTGCCAGCAGCCCGCCGACAGTCACAGATACGCAGTATTTT
NA,NA,TRBJ1-1,TRBV11-3,CASSFTVNTEAFF,TGTGCCAGCAGCTTTACCGTGAACACTGAAGCTTTCTTT
NA,NA,TRBJ2-7,TRBV30,CAWGGLDIYEQYF,TGTGCCTGGGGGGGACTTGATATCTACGAGCAGTACTTC
NA,NA,TRBJ2-7,TRBV7-2,CASSWPGSKRGFEQYF,TGTGCCAGCAGCTGGCCCGGATCAAAGAGGGGATTCGAGCAGTACTTC
TRBD1,NA,TRBJ2-1,TRBV10-1,CASSESVRGRIFF,TGCGCCAGCAGTGAGTCTGTCAGGGGGCGTATATTCTTC
NA,NA,TRBJ2-5,TRBV5-1,CASSLALGREGTQYF,TGCGCCAGCAGCTTGGCTTTGGGGCGGGAAGGGACCCAGTACTTC
NA,NA,TRBJ1-1,TRBV11-2,CASSIRQTRNTEAFF,TGTGCCAGCAGCATCCGACAGACCCGGAACACTGAAGCTTTCTTT
NA,NA,TRBJ2-4,TRBV4-3,CASSQEPNIAKNIQYF,TGCGCCAGCAGCCAAGAACCCAATATAGCCAAAAACATTCAGTACTTC
TRBD1,NA,TRBJ2-6,TRBV7-9,CASSFQGQGAYSGANVLTF,TGTGCCAGCAGCTTCCAAGGACAGGGGGCCTACTCTGGGGCCAACGTCCTGACTTTC
NA,NA,TRBJ1-1,TRBV28,CAIQQGRVAEAFF,TGTGCCATACAACAGGGTAGAGTGGCTGAAGCTTTCTTT
NA,NA,TRBJ2-7,TRBV7-3,CASSPGPLNYEQYF,TGTGCCAGCAGCCCCGGGCCCTTGAACTACGAGCAGTACTTC
NA,NA,TRBJ1-6,TRBV4-1,CASSQDPGFRSPLHF,TGCGCCAGCAGCCAAGATCCCGGGTTTAGGTCACCCCTCCACTTT
NA,NA,TRBJ2-3,TRBV27,CASSFTGRETDTQYF,TGTGCCAGCAGTTTCACAGGGAGGGAAACAGATACGCAGTATTTT
NA,NA,TRBJ2-5,TRBV6-5,CASSYLDYPKSETQYF,TGTGCCAGCAGTTACCTGGACTACCCAAAGTCAGAGACCCAGTACTTC
TRBD1,few,TRBJ2-2,TRBV4-2,CASSQDEGQGGAGELFF,TGTGCCAGCAGCCAAGACGAAGGACAGGGCGGCGCCGGGGAGCTGTTTTTT
TRBD2,once,TRBJ2-1,TRBV18,CASSPTSGGINNEQFF,TGTGCCAGCTCACCTACTAGCGGGGGGATTAACAATGAGCAGTTCTTC
NA,few,TRBJ2-7,TRBV2,CASRVDWSEQYF,TGTGCCAGCAGAGTCGACTGGAGCGAGCAGTACTTC
NA,NA,TRBJ1-2,TRBV19,CASMRQSYGYTF,TGTGCCAGTATGAGGCAGAGCTATGGCTACACCTTC
NA,NA,TRBJ1-3,TRBV18,CASSPTDTSSGNTIYF,TGTGCCAGCTCACCAACGGACACCAGCTCTGGAAACACCATATATTTT
NA,NA,TRBJ1-1,TRBV19,CASSIGGATEAFF,TGTGCCAGTAGTATTGGAGGGGCCACTGAAGCTTTCTTT
NA,NA,TRBJ1-1,TRBV9,CASSAGASEAFF,TGTGCCAGCAGCGCTGGTGCGAGTGAAGCTTTCTTT
NA,NA,TRBJ2-7,TRBV6-6,CASSYVGSSPYEQYF,TGTGCCAGCAGTTACGTCGGGAGTTCCCCCTACGAGCAGTACTTC
NA,once,TRBJ2-2,TRBV11-3,CASSSTGDTGELFF,TGTGCCAGCAGCTCCACGGGGGATACCGGGGAGCTGTTTTTT
NA,once,TRBJ1-5,TRBV18,CASSPPGRFSNQPQHF,TGTGCCAGCTCACCACCGGGTAGATTTAGCAATCAGCCCCAGCATTTT
TRBD1,NA,TRBJ2-7,TRBV4-3,CASSQDPGDRGYYEQYF,TGCGCCAGCAGCCAAGATCCGGGGGACAGGGGTTACTACGAGCAGTACTTC
NA,NA,TRBJ2-5,TRBV7-9,CASSPQETQYF,TGTGCCAGCAGCCCGCAAGAGACCCAGTACTTC
TRBD2,NA,TRBJ2-7,TRBV7-6,CASSLLGTSAEQYF,TGTGCCAGCAGCTTATTGGGGACTAGCGCCGAGCAGTACTTC
NA,NA,TRBJ2-3,TRBV5-4,CASSLSRGADTQYF,TGTGCCAGCAGCTTGTCTAGGGGGGCAGATACGCAGTATTTT
TRBD2,NA,TRBJ2-7,TRBV7-6,CASSLDSSGGYEQYF,TGTGCCAGCAGCTTAGACTCTAGCGGGGGCTACGAGCAGTACTTC
NA,few,TRBJ2-2,TRBV9,CASSVGGSGELFF,TGTGCCAGCAGCGTAGGAGGGTCCGGGGAGCTGTTTTTT
NA,NA,TRBJ1-1,TRBV7-8,CASSLEAGAGTEAFF,TGTGCCAGCAGCTTAGAGGCAGGGGCGGGGACTGAAGCTTTCTTT
NA,NA,TRBJ1-2,TRBV21-1,CASNPDPRRRGYTF,TGTGCCAGCAACCCTGACCCACGACGGCGGGGCTACACCTTC
NA,few,TRBJ1-2,TRBV19,CASSMVSRYGYTF,TGTGCCAGTAGTATGGTGTCGCGGTATGGCTACACCTTC
TRBD1,few,TRBJ1-4,TRBV7-2,CASSVSGGATNEKLFF,TGTGCCAGCAGCGTATCAGGGGGCGCAACTAATGAAAAACTGTTTTTT
NA,NA,TRBJ1-2,TRBV6-1,CASTAVGDYGYTF,TGTGCCAGCACAGCCGTTGGGGACTATGGCTACACCTTC
NA,NA,TRBJ2-7,TRBV18,CASSPNPGPDEQYF,TGTGCCAGCTCTCCCAACCCGGGGCCCGACGAGCAGTACTTC
NA,NA,TRBJ1-2,TRBV7-9,CASSLEGGGGYTF,TGTGCCAGCAGCTTAGAAGGGGGTGGAGGCTACACCTTC
NA,once,TRBJ1-3,TRBV5-5,CASSLFPLGALSGNTIYF,TGTGCCAGCAGCTTGTTCCCTCTTGGGGCCCTCTCTGGAAACACCATATATTTT